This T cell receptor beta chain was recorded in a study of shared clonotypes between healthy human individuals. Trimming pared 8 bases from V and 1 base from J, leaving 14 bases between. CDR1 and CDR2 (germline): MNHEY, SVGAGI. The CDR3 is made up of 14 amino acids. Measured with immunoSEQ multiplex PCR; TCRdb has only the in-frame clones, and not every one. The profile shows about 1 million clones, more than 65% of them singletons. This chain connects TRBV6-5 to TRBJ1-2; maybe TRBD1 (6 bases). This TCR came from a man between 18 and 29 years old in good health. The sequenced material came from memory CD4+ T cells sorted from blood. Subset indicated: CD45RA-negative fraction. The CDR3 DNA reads TGTGCCAGCGGGAGGGGGGGACTTAACTATGGCTACACCTTC. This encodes CASGRGGLNYGYTF.